This T cell receptor beta chain originates from a study of CD8 T cells in ankylosing spondylitis. This clonotype appeared a single time. TCRdb itself ran the 5' RACE reads through MiXCR, one entry per CDR3 protein. The table shows 200,000 or so distinct CDR3 sequences, with about 26% occurring only once. This receptor was taken from a male donor with ankylosing spondylitis or in good health (not recorded which). Sequenced sample: blood, either unsorted or a sorted T cell fraction (not recorded which).

CDR3: CSARDLGGSGFYEQYF. CDR3 nucleotide sequence: TGCAGTGCTAGAGATCTCGGCGGGAGCGGTTTCTACGAGCAGTACTTC. The rearrangement uses TRBV20-1 and TRBJ2-7; 7 nucleotides agree with TRBD2. The germline V gene encodes CDR1 DFQATT and CDR2 SNEGSKA (reference sequence). V gave up 0 bases and J gave up 3 bases; unmatched junction bases: 11. The CDR3 has 16 residues.